The clone carrying this TCR beta chain has a handful of counts. The data belong to a study of long-term antiretroviral therapy in people with HIV. CDR1 SNHLY and CDR2 FYNNEI come from the germline V gene. CDR3 size: 14 residues. V lost 4 bases, J lost 1 base, and 10 bases lay in between. Survey level was the resolution at which the v3.0 immunoSEQ assay ran. TCRdb keeps only in-frame clones here, not all; method: immunoSEQ multiplex PCR. Counted here are approximately 37,000 clones, 80% to 85% occurring once; the ten biggest clones make up less than 8%. This rearrangement joins TRBV2 to TRBJ2-5; possible D gene TRBD1, 6 bases. The sequence was collected from a man in his late teens or twenties with HIV. Here the sequenced sample was unsorted PBMCs, taken 1 year after starting antiretroviral therapy. CDR3 DNA: TGTGCCAGCAGTGGCTTAGGGGGCCAAGAGACCCAGTACTTC. Translation gives CASSGLGGQETQYF.